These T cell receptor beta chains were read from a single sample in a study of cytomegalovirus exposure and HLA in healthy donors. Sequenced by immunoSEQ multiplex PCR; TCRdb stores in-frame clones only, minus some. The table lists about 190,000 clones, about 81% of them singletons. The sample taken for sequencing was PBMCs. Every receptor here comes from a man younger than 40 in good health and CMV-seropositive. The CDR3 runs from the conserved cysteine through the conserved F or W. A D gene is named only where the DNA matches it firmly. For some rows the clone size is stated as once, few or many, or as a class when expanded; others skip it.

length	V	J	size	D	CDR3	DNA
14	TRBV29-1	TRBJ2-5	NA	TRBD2	CSVGKRGPQETQYF	TGCAGCGTTGGGAAGCGGGGGCCGCAAGAGACCCAGTACTTC
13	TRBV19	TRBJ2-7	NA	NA	CASSMSPSYEQYF	TGTGCCAGTAGTATGTCCCCTAGCTACGAGCAGTACTTC
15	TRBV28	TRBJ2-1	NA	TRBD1	CASISDRVTYNEQFF	TGTGCCAGCATTTCGGACAGGGTAACCTACAATGAGCAGTTCTTC
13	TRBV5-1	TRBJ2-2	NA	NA	CASSQGEAGELFF	TGCGCCAGCAGCCAGGGGGAGGCCGGGGAGCTGTTTTTT
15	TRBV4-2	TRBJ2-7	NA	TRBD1	CASSQDGGQVREQYF	TGTGCCAGCAGCCAAGACGGGGGACAGGTTCGAGAGCAGTACTTC
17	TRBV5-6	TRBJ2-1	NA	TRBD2	CASRQGDPGLADNEQFF	TGTGCCAGCAGGCAGGGGGACCCCGGACTAGCGGACAATGAGCAGTTCTTC
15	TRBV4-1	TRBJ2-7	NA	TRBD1	CASSQGTGITYEQYF	TGCGCCAGCAGCCAAGGGACAGGCATTACCTACGAGCAGTACTTC
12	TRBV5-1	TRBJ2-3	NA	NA	CASSLEERTQYF	TGCGCCAGCAGCTTGGAGGAGAGGACGCAGTATTTT
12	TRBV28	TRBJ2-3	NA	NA	CASSLLATTQYF	TGTGCCAGCAGTTTACTGGCAACAACGCAGTATTTT
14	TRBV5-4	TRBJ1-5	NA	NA	CASSEGGPNQPQHF	TGTGCCAGCAGCGAGGGAGGCCCCAATCAGCCCCAGCATTTT
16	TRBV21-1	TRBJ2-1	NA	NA	CASIRTSGAILKEQFF	TGTGCCAGCATAAGGACTAGCGGGGCTATCTTAAAGGAGCAGTTCTTC
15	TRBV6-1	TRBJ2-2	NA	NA	CASRENVRGTGELFF	TGTGCCAGCAGGGAGAACGTCCGGGGCACCGGGGAGCTGTTTTTT
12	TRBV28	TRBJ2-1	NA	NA	CASSLAWYEQFF	TGTGCCAGCAGTTTGGCTTGGTATGAGCAGTTCTTC
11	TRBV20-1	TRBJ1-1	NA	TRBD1	CSRGHGTEAFF	TGCAGTAGGGGGCATGGCACTGAAGCTTTCTTT
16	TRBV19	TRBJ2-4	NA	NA	CASRTRDPGFKNIQYF	TGTGCCAGTAGGACTCGGGATCCCGGGTTCAAAAACATTCAGTACTTC
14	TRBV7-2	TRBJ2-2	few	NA	CASSFGVRNGELFF	TGTGCCAGCAGCTTTGGTGTGAGGAACGGGGAGCTGTTTTTT
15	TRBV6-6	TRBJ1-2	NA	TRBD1	CASTYGTGASYGYTF	TGTGCCAGCACCTACGGGACAGGGGCGAGCTATGGCTACACCTTC